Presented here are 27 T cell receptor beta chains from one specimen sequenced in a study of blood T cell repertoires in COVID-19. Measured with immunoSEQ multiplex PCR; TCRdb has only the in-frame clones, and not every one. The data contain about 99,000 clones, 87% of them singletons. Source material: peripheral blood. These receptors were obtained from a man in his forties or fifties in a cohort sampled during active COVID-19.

This CDR3 reads CASSQGGLETQYF. For the CDR3, the DNA is TGTGCCAGCAGCCAGGGAGGACTAGAGACCCAGTACTTC. This chain links TRBV6-5 with TRBJ2-5; a weak D match, TRBD2 (6 bases). Germline V lookup: CDR1 MNHEY, CDR2 SVGAGI. The V and J ends lost 6 bases and 4 bases respectively, with 12 bases between them. The CDR3 is made up of 13 amino acids.

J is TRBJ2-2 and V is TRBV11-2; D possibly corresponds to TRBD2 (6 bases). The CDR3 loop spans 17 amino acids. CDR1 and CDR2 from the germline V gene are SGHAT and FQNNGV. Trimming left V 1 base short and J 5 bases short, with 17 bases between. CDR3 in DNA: TGTGCCAGCAGCTTAGGGGACTCAGCAAGATCAACCGGGGAGCTGTTTTTT. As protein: CASSLGDSARSTGELFF.

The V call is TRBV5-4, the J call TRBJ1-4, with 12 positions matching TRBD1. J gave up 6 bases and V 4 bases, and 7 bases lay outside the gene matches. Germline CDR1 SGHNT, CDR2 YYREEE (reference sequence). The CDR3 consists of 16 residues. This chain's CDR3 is CASSARDRGRDEKLFF. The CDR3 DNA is TGTGCCAGCAGCGCCCGGGACAGGGGGCGGGATGAAAAACTGTTTTTT.

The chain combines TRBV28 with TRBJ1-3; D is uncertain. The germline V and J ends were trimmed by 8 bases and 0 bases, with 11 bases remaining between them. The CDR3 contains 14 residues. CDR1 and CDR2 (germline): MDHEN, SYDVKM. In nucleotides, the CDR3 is TGTGCCAGCGCCGAACATAACTCTGGAAACACCATATATTTT. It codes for CASAEHNSGNTIYF.

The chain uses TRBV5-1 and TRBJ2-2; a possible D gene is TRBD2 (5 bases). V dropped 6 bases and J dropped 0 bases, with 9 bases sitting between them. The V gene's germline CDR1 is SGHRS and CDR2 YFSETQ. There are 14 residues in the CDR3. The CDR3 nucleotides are TGCGCCAGCAAGCGGATGTCGAACACCGGGGAGCTGTTTTTT. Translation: CASKRMSNTGELFF. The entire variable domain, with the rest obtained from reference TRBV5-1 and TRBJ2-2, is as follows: KAGVTQTPRYLIKTRGQQVTLSCSPISGHRSVSWYQQTPGQGLQFLFEYFSETQRNKGNFPGRFSGRQFSNSRSEMNVSTLELGDSALYLCASKRMSNTGELFFGEGSRLTVL.

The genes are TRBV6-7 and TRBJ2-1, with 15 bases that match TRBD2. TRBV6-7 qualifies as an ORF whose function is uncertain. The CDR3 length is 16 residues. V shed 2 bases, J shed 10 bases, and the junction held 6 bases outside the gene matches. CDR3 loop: CASSYGLAGGPWEQFF. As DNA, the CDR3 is TGTGCCAGCAGTTACGGACTAGCGGGGGGGCCGTGGGAGCAGTTCTTC.

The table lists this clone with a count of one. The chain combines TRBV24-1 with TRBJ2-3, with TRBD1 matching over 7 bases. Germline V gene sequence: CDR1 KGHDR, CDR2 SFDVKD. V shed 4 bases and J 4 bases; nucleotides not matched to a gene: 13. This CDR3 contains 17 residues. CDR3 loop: CATSDPTGSQWADTQYF. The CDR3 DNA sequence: TGTGCCACCAGTGACCCGACAGGGTCACAGTGGGCAGATACGCAGTATTTT.

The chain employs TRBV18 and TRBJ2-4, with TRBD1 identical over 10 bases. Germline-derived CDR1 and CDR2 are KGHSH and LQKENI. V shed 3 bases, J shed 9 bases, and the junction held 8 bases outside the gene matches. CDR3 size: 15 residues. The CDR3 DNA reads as TGTGCCAGCTCACCTGTGACAGGGGGCGTCGGCATTCAGTACTTC. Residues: CASSPVTGGVGIQYF.

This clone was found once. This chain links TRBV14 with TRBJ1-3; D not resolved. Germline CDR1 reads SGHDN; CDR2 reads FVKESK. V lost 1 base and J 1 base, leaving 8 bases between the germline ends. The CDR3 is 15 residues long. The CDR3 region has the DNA TGTGCCAGCAGCCAAGCCCGAGTTTCTGGAAACACCATATATTTT. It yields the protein CASSQARVSGNTIYF.

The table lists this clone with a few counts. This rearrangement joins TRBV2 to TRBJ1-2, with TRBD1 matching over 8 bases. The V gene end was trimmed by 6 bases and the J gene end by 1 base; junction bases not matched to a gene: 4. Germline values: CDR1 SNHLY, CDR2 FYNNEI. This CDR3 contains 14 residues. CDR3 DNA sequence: TGTGCCAGCAGCGTGACAGGGGTTAACTATGGCTACACCTTC. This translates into CASSVTGVNYGYTF.

CDR3 coding DNA: TGTGCCAGCAGCCAACCGGGGATTCCGAACACTGAAGCTTTCTTT. Translation: CASSQPGIPNTEAFF. The chain carries TRBV11-2 and TRBJ1-1; D unclear. Trimming cost V 5 bases and J 1 base, with 14 bases left between them. This CDR3 has 15 amino acids. CDR1 and CDR2 (germline): SGHAT, FQNNGV.

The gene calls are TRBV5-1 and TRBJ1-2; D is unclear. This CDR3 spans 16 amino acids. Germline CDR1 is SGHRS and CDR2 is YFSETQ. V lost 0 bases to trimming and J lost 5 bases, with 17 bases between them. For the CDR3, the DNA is TGCGCCAGCAGCTTGGGCAGTCCAGCGGCAGAGTATGGCTACACCTTC. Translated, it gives CASSLGSPAAEYGYTF.

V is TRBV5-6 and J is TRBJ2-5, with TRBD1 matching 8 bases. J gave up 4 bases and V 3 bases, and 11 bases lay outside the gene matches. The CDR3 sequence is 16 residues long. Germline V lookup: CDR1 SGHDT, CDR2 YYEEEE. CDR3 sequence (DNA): TGTGCCAGCAGCTGGAAACCCGGGACAGGCACAGAGACCCAGTACTTC. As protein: CASSWKPGTGTETQYF.

CDR3 amino acids: CASSSSGLRGPLHF. The CDR3 region has the DNA TGTGCCAGTTCCTCATCCGGGCTCCGGGGACCCCTCCACTTT. The rearrangement links TRBV19 to TRBJ1-6; D gene unclear. This CDR3 has 14 amino acids. V lost 8 bases and J lost 12, with 20 bases in between. Looked up from germline, CDR1 is LNHDA and CDR2 is SQIVND (reference sequence).

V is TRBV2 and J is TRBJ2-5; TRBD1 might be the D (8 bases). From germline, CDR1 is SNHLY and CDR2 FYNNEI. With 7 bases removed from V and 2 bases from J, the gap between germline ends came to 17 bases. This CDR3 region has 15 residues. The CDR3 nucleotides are TGTGCCAGCAAGGGGGGGACAGGTTTACAAGAGACCCAGTACTTC. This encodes CASKGGTGLQETQYF.

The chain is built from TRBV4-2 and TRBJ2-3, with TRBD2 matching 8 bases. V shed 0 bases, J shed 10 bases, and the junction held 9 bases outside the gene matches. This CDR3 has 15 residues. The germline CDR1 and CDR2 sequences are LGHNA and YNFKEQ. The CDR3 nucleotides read TGTGCCAGCAGCCAAGACGGGGCGGGGGGTTTGGCGCAGTATTTT. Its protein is CASSQDGAGGLAQYF.

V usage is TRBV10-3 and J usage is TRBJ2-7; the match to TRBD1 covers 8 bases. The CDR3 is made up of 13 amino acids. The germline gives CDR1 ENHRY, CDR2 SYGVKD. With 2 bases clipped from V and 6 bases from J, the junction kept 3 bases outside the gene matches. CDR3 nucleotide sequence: TGTGCCATCAGTGAGAGACAGGGGTCCGAGCAGTACGTC. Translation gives CAISERQGSEQYV.

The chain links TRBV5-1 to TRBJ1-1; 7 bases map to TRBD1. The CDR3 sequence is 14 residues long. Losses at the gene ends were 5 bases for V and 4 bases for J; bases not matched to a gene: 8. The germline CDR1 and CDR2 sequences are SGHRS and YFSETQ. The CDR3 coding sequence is TGCGCCAGCAGAAAGGGGGCAGGGGGCACTGAAGCTTTCTTT. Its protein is CASRKGAGGTEAFF.

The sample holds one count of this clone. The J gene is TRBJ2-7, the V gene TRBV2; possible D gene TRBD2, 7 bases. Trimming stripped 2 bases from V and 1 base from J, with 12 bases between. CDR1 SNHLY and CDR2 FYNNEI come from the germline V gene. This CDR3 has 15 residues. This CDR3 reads CASSEKSGTSYEQYF. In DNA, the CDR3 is TGTGCCAGCAGTGAAAAGAGCGGGACATCCTACGAGCAGTACTTC. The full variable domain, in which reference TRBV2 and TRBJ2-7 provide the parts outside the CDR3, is EPEVTQTPSHQVTQMGQEVILRCVPISNHLYFYWYRQILGQKVEFLVSFYNNEISEKSEIFDDQFSVERPDGSNFTLKIRSTKLEDSAMYFCASSEKSGTSYEQYFGPGTRLTVT.

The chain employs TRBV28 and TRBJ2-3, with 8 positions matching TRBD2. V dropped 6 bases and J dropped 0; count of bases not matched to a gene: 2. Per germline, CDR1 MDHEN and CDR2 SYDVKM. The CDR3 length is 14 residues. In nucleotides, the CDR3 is TGTGCCAGCAGCCCGGGAGGGAGCACAGATACGCAGTATTTT. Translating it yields CASSPGGSTDTQYF.

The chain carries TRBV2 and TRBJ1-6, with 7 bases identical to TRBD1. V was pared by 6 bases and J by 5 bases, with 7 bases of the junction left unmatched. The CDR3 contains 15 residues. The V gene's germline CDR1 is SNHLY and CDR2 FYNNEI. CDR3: CASRGGQVHNSPLHF. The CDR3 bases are TGTGCCAGCAGAGGTGGACAGGTCCATAATTCACCCCTCCACTTT.

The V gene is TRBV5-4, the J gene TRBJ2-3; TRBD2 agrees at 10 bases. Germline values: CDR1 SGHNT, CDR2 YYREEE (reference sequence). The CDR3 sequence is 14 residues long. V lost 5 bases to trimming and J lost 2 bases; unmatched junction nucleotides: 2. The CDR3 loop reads CASRSGGATDTQYF. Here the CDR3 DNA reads TGTGCCAGCAGGAGCGGGGGGGCCACAGATACGCAGTATTTT.

CDR3 nucleotide sequence: TGCGCCAGCAACCGGACAGGGGGCCGGTACGAGCAGTACGTC. The encoded protein is CASNRTGGRYEQYV. The chain employs TRBV10-1 and TRBJ2-7; 11 bases agree with TRBD1. V shed 7 bases, J shed 4 bases, and the junction held 6 bases outside the gene matches. This CDR3 is 14 amino acids long. The V gene's germline CDR1 is WNHNN and CDR2 SYGVQD (reference sequence).

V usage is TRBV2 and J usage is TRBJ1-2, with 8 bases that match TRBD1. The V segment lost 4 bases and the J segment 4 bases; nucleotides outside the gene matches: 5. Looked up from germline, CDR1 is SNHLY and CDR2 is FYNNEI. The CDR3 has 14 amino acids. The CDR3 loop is CASSALTGVYGYTF. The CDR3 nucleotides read TGTGCCAGCAGTGCTCTGACAGGGGTCTATGGCTACACCTTC.

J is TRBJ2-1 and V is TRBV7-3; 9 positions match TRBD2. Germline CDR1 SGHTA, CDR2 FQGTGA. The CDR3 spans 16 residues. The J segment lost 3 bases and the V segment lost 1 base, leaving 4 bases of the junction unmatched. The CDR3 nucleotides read TGTGCCAGCAGCTTAAGAGGGACTAGCTTCTACAATGAGCAGTTCTTC. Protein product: CASSLRGTSFYNEQFF.

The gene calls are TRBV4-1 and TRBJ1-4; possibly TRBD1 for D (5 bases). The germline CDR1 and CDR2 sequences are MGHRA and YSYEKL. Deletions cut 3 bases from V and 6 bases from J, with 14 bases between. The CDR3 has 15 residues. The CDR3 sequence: CASSQPGLSYEKLFF. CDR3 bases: TGCGCCAGCAGCCAGCCGGGACTGTCGTATGAAAAACTGTTTTTT.

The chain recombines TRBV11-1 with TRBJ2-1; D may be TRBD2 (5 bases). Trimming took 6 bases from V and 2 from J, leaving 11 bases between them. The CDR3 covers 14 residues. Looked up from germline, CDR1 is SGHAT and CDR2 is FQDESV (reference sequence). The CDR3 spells CASRAREPYNEQFF. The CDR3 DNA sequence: TGTGCCAGCAGGGCGAGGGAACCCTACAATGAGCAGTTCTTC.